Described below is a single T cell receptor beta chain sequence and its context. Germline CDR1 LGHNA, CDR2 YNFKEQ. The CDR3 is 18 residues long. V was pared by 0 bases and J by 1 base, with 18 bases between. The data are from a study of T cells in Graves' hyperthyroidism and ophthalmopathy. RNA transcripts provided the source from which TCR beta CDR3 regions were amplified. Carried out on the TCR CDR3, a first-round RT-PCR used the HTBI primer set. TCRdb reprocessed the multiplex PCR reads with MiXCR, giving one entry per CDR3 protein. Of around 570,000 distinct CDR3 sequences listed, just under 20% were seen once; the top ten hold approximately 48%.

Sequenced sample: blood. The receptor was isolated from a man in his forties with Graves' ophthalmopathy. The J gene is TRBJ1-1, the V gene TRBV4-2; a possible D gene is TRBD1 (5 bases). The CDR3 region is CASSQDRGGRHPNTEAFF. The CDR3, as DNA: TGTGCCAGCAGCCAAGATAGGGGAGGTCGACACCCGAACACTGAAGCTTTCTTT.